This T cell receptor beta chain comes out of a study of blood T cells in healthy people across ages. Study-level points and caveats: The fall in TCR beta diversity per million T cells was roughly linear with age.

For the second PCR, which ran for 7 to 11 cycles, a sample-barcoded 5' primer and a J-beta primer mix were used. Each cDNA molecule, via a template-switch adaptor with 12 random nucleotides, was tagged. MiXCR was run by TCRdb on the 5' RACE reads, yielding one entry per CDR3 protein. Of 1.5 million to 2 million distinct CDR3 sequences listed, 40% to 55% are singletons. After removal of 1 base from V and 3 bases from J, the junction contained 6 bases not matched to a gene. Germline loops: CDR1 DFQATT, CDR2 SNEGSKA (reference sequence). CDR3 length: 15 amino acids. This clonotype came up a few times. Its target is not known.

This sequence joins TRBV20-1 and TRBJ2-5, with 9 bases matching TRBD2. Input material: blood. This sequence originates from a woman between 40 and 50 years old in good health. The CDR3 loop is CSARGLGGGEETQYF. In DNA, the CDR3 is TGCAGTGCTAGAGGACTAGGCGGGGGGGAAGAGACCCAGTACTTC.